This TCR beta chain is from a study of PD-1 blockade in classical Hodgkin lymphoma. Method: immunoSEQ multiplex PCR; TCRdb's copy keeps in-frame clones and lacks some. The table includes around 36,000 clones, around 90% detected once. The patients all showed relapse after autologous stem cell transplantation, while their brentuximab vedotin exposure varied. By magnetic negative selection, CD4+ T cells were purified from thawed PBMCs. This CDR3 comprises 14 residues. Trimming pared 4 bases from V and 2 bases from J, leaving 10 bases between. The germline CDR1 and CDR2 sequences are MNHNS and SASEGT. The receptor was derived from a human donor with classical Hodgkin lymphoma. Material: CD4+ T cells from blood, obtained at baseline. The rearrangement uses TRBV6-1 and TRBJ2-3; D uncertain. The CDR3 is CASSGAAFTDTQYF. CDR3 coding DNA: TGTGCCAGCAGTGGTGCAGCATTCACAGATACGCAGTATTTT.